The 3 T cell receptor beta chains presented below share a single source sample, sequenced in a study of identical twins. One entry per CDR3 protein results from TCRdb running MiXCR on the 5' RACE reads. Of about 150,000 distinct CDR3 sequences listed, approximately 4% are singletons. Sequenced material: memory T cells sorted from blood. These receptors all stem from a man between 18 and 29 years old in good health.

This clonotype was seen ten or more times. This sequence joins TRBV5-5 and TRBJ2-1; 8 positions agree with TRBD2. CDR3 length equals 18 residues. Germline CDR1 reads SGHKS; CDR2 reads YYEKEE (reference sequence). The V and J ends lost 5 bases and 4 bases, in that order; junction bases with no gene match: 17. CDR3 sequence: CASRQFSGRLALYNEQFF. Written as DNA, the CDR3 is TGTGCCAGCAGACAATTCAGTGGTCGACTAGCGTTATACAATGAGCAGTTCTTC.

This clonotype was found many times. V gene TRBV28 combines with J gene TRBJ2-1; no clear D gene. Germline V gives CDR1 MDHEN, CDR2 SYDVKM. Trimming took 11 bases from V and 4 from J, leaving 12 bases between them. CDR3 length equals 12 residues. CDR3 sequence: CAAAGSYNEQFF. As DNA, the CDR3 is TGTGCCGCCGCCGGGTCGTACAATGAGCAGTTCTTC.

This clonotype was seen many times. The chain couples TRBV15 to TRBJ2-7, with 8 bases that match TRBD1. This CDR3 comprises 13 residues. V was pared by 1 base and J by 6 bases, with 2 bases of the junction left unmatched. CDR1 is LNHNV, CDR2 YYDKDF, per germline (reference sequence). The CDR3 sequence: CATSRVRGLEQYV. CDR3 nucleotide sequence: TGTGCCACCAGCAGAGTCAGGGGGCTCGAGCAGTACGTC.